Listed below are T cell receptor beta chains from one sample, sequenced in a study of a mutant IDH1 vaccine in newly diagnosed glioma. For these receptors, no antigen is known. TCRdb keeps only in-frame clones here, not all; method: immunoSEQ multiplex PCR. The sample yields approximately 47,000 clones, roughly 91% seen once. Sequenced here: PBMCs, sampled from a glioma patient whose treatment included an IDH1 peptide vaccine. These receptors were collected from a woman aged 40 to 50 with glioma. Each CDR3 is given with its conserved first and last residue. Each record gives: V gene, CDR3 protein.

TRBV9	CASSPGDGPYEQYF
TRBV7-9	CASSRLADNEKLFF
TRBV6-1	CASSERQGDYGYTF
TRBV6-6	CASRQWTGPYEQYF
TRBV27	CASSLRRGNNEQFF
TRBV7-9	CASSFGGQRNEKLFF
TRBV7-9	CASSLPLTPNTTNEKLFF
TRBV7-2	CASSLVPSGRAGETQYF
TRBV7-9	CASSRGQGGNEQFF
TRBV5-1	CASSLDSLYTEAFF
TRBV9	CASRALGTAAGELFF
TRBV4-2	CASSQAAVTEAFF
TRBV11-2	CASSQTSSMAQHF
TRBV7-2	CASSRPSKRQNTGELFF
TRBV5-1	CASSPGQNSNQPQHF
TRBV19	CASRITGGNEQFF
TRBV19	CASSGLGQGPITQYF